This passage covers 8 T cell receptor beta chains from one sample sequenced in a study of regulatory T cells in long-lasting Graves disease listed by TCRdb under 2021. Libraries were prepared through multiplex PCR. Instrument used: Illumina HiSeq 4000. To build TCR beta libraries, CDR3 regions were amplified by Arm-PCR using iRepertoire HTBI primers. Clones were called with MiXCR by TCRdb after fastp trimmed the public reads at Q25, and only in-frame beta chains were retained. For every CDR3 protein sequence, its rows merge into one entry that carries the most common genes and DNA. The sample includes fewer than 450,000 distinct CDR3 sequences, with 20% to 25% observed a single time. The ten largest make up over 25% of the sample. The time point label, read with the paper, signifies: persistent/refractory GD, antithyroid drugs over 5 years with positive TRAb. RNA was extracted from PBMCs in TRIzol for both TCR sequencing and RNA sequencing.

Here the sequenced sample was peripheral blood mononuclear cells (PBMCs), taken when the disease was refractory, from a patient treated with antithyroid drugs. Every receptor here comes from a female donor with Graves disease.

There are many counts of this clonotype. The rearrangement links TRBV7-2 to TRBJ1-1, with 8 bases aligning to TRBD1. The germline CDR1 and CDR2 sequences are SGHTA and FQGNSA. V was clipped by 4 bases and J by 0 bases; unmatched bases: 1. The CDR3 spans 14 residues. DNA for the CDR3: TGTGCCAGCAGCTCGGACAGGGTGAACACTGAAGCTTTCTTT. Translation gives CASSSDRVNTEAFF.

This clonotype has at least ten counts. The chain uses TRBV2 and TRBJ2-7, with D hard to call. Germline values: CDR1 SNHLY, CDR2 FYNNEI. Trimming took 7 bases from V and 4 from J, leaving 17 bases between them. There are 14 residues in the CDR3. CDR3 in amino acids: CASKKQGEDYEQYF. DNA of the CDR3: TGTGCCAGCAAAAAACAAGGAGAAGATTACGAGCAGTACTTC.

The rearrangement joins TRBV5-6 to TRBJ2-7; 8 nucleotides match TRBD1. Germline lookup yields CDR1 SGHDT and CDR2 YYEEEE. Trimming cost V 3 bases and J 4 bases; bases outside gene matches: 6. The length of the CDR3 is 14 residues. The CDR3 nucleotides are TGTGCCAGCAGCTCCCAGGGGGCTGATTACGAGCAGTACTTC. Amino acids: CASSSQGADYEQYF.

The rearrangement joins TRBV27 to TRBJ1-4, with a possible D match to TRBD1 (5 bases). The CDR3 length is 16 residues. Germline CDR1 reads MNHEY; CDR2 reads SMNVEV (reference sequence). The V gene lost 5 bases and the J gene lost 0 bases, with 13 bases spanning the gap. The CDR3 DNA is TGTGCCAGCAGTCGGACACCGGCTTCAACTAATGAAAAACTGTTTTTT. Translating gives CASSRTPASTNEKLFF.

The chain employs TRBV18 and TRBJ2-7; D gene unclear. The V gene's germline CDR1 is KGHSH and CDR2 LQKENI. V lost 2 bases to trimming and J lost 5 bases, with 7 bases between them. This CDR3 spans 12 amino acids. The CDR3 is CASSPGADEQYF. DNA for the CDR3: TGTGCCAGCTCACCAGGCGCGGACGAGCAGTACTTC.

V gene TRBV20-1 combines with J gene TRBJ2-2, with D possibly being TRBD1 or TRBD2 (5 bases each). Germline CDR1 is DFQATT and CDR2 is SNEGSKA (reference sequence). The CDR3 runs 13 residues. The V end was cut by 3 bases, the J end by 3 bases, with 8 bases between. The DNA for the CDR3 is TGCAGTGCTAGGGGACGGTACACCGGGGAGCTGTTTTTT. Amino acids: CSARGRYTGELFF.

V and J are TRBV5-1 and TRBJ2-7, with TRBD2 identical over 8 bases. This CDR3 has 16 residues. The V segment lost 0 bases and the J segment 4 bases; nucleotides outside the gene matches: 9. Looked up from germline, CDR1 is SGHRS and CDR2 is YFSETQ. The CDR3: CASSLGTGTSTYEQYF. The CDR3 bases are TGCGCCAGCAGCTTGGGGACCGGGACTAGTACATACGAGCAGTACTTC.

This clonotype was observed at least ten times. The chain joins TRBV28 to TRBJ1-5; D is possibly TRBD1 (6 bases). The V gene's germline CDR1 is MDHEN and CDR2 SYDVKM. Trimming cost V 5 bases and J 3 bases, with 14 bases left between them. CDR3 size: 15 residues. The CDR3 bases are TGTGCCAGCAGTATACTACAGGGAGACAATCAGCCCCAGCATTTT. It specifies CASSILQGDNQPQHF.